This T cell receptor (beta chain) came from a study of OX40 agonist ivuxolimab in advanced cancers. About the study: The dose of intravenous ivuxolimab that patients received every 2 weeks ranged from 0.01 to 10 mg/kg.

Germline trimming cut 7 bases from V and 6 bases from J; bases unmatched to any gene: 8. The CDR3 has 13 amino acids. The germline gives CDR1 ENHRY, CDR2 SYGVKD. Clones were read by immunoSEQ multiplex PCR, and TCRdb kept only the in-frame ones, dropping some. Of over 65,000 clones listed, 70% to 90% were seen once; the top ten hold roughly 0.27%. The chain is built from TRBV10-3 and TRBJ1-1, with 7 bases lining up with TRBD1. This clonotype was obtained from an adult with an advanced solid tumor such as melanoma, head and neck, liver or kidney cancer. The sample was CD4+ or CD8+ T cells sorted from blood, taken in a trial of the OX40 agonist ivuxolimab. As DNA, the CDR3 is TGTGCCATCACAAAGGGGGCTGGCGCTGAAGCTTTCTTT. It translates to CAITKGAGAEAFF.